Detailed here is one T cell receptor beta chain. Its antigen remains unidentified. Relative to the germline gene, one junction end is altered; a read error may explain this. This entry belongs to a study of radiotherapy plus CTLA-4 blockade in lung cancer (dated 2018 in TCRdb). Broadly, across the study: Among the enrolled patients, approximately 18% had an objective response, and less than 40% reached disease control. The paper as a whole reports these results and caveats: After treatment with radiotherapy and ipilimumab, TCR clones that came from tumors expanded in the peripheral blood. Early dynamic changes in blood T cell clones, together with increased serum interferon-beta after radiation, were reported as the strongest predictors of response.

The cysteine opens and the phenylalanine closes a CDR3 of 12 amino acids. CDR3 DNA only is kept here, 36 bases in frame from base 1. Based on the germline V gene, the CDR1 and CDR2 sequences are SNHLY and FYNNEI. The study evaluated CTLA-4 blockade (ipilimumab) given together with focal radiation therapy in patients who had chemo-refractory metastatic non-small-cell lung cancer. Libraries were made using the immunoSEQ multiplex PCR assay. The clones in this table, taken by TCRdb from immuneACCESS, are in-frame only. Not every clone is retained; where verified, under half of the shortfall comes from an unresolved V gene, and the cause of the rest is unknown. The sample contains about 39,000 clones, nearly 80% of them found a single time. 20% to 25% of the sample rests with the top ten.

The rearrangement joined TRBV2 to TRBJ1-2; 8 bases in the middle match TRBD1. The sequence derives from a human donor with non-small cell lung cancer that progressed on radiotherapy plus ipilimumab. Sequenced material: peripheral blood, taken from a patient treated with radiotherapy plus ipilimumab. CDR3 region: CANSTGGYGYTF. The nucleotides are TGTGCCAACAGTACAGGGGGCTATGGCTACACCTTC. With the portions outside the CDR3 filled from the reference TRBV2 and TRBJ1-2 genes, the complete variable region becomes EPEVTQTPSHQVTQMGQEVILRCVPISNHLYFYWYRQILGQKVEFLVSFYNNEISEKSEIFDDQFSVERPDGSNFTLKIRSTKLEDSAMYFCANSTGGYGYTFGSGTRLTVV.